Reported below is one T cell receptor beta chain. Its antigen is not identified. This sample was taken from a study of T cell responses to AZD1222 COVID-19 vaccine. Whole-study findings and limits: Only after the peak T cell response were repertoires sampled. Mapped onto spike, vaccine-associated CD4 TCRs spanned it and were dominant at 160-218 and 743-854.

The germline gives CDR1 SGHAT, CDR2 FQNNGV. This CDR3 contains 17 residues. V gave up 5 bases and J gave up 5 bases; unmatched junction bases: 14. Assay used: immunoSEQ multiplex PCR; TCRdb lists only in-frame clones, some missing. The sample holds about 110,000 clones, more than 90% seen once. This chain joins TRBV11-2 and TRBJ2-3; 9 bases match TRBD1. This receptor was obtained from an adult in good health. The material sequenced was peripheral blood, taken on day 0 of AZD1222 vaccination. CDR3 region: CASSLSGQGSRGDTQYF. The CDR3 DNA is TGTGCCAGCAGCCTATCCGGACAGGGGTCTCGTGGAGATACGCAGTATTTT.